The rows below give T cell receptor beta chains drawn from one sample of a study of human T cells and chemical hapten exposure. TCRdb fed the RACE reads into MiXCR, producing one record per CDR3 protein. Among hundreds of thousands of distinct CDR3 sequences listed, around 6% were seen once. The starting material was whole blood, obtained in connection with sensitization to the hapten diphenylcyclopropenone (DPC). These receptors all stem from a woman aged 18-29 years with alopecia areata. Some clones in this sample may be carry-over from other donors' samples. Both conserved end residues are part of each CDR3. D genes are given only for firm matches. Size values are once, few and many counts, or a class for expanded clones, and some rows have none.

J gene | V gene | clone size | CDR3 length | D gene | CDR3 DNA | CDR3 protein
TRBJ1-3 | TRBV5-1 | many | 14 | - | TGCGCCAGCAGCCCCATTGGACAGGGAAACACCATATATTTT | CASSPIGQGNTIYF
TRBJ2-7 | TRBV20-1 | - | 15 | TRBD1 | TGCAGTGCTAGCCCCCCAAGACAGGGACCCTACGAGCAGTACTTC | CSASPPRQGPYEQYF
TRBJ2-7 | TRBV10-3 | - | 13 | TRBD1 | TGTGCCATCAGTGCCGGGACAGACTACGAGCAGTACTTC | CAISAGTDYEQYF
TRBJ1-1 | TRBV7-3 | many | 13 | - | TGTGCCAGCAGCTTAAAGGCGACAGGTGAAGCTTTCTTT | CASSLKATGEAFF
TRBJ1-1 | TRBV9 | many | 15 | - | TGTGCCAGCAGCCTGGGGGAGGCACATTACACTGAAGCTTTCTTT | CASSLGEAHYTEAFF
TRBJ1-1 | TRBV25-1 | many | 15 | TRBD1 | TGTGCCAGCAGTGATCCCAGGGGGCCTAGTACTGAAGCTTTCTTT | CASSDPRGPSTEAFF
TRBJ1-6 | TRBV5-6 | few | 17 | - | TGTGCCAGCAGCTCCTACCGCCCGAGCTCCTATAATTCACCCCTCCACTTT | CASSSYRPSSYNSPLHF
TRBJ1-5 | TRBV5-1 | many | 14 | - | TGCGCCAGCAGCTTGACGCCAGGGAATCAGCCCCAGCATTTT | CASSLTPGNQPQHF
TRBJ1-2 | TRBV7-2 | few | 13 | - | TGTGCCAGCAGGACGGACAGCAACTATGGCTACACCTTC | CASRTDSNYGYTF
TRBJ1-6 | TRBV6-5 | many | 15 | - | TGTGCCAGCAGTTACTCGACAACGGACTTTTCACCCCTCCACTTT | CASSYSTTDFSPLHF
TRBJ2-5 | TRBV7-8 | many | 16 | TRBD1 | TGTGCCAGCAGTCGTATCCAGGGGGCCGGGCAGGAGACCCAGTACTTC | CASSRIQGAGQETQYF
TRBJ1-6 | TRBV7-9 | - | 14 | - | TGTGCCAGCAGCTCGGGACTGGTAAATTCACCCCTCCACTTT | CASSSGLVNSPLHF
TRBJ2-7 | TRBV10-3 | - | 12 | TRBD1 | TGTGCCATCAGTGGGCCAGGGGGAGAGCAGTACTTC | CAISGPGGEQYF
TRBJ2-4 | TRBV25-1 | many | 14 | TRBD1 | TGTGCCAGCAGTGGACAGGGGGCCAAAAACATTCAGTACTTC | CASSGQGAKNIQYF
TRBJ2-7 | TRBV12-3/TRBV12-4 | - | 14 | - | TGTGCCAGCAGTTTTAGGCTCGAAGGCTACGAGCAGTACTTC | CASSFRLEGYEQYF
TRBJ1-2 | TRBV4-3 | many | 15 | - | TGCGCCAGCAGCCAAGATTACGGACAAAACTATGGCTACACCTTC | CASSQDYGQNYGYTF
TRBJ1-2 | TRBV5-4 | many | 14 | - | TGTGCCAGCAGCTTGGAAATGACAGTCCATGGCTACACCTTC | CASSLEMTVHGYTF
TRBJ2-3 | TRBV6-2/TRBV6-3 | few | 15 | TRBD2 | TGTGCCAGCAGAAAACACGGACTAGAAGTAGATACGCAGTATTTT | CASRKHGLEVDTQYF
TRBJ2-7 | TRBV29-1 | many | 11 | - | TGCAGCGTTCGGTCGGAGTACGAGCAGTACTTC | CSVRSEYEQYF
TRBJ2-3 | TRBV6-2/TRBV6-3 | - | 16 | TRBD2 | TGTGCCAGCAGTGCTCCGGGACTAGCGGGGATAGATACGCAGTATTTT | CASSAPGLAGIDTQYF
TRBJ2-2 | TRBV6-5 | few | 15 | TRBD1 | TGTGCCAGCAGTCGACAGGGATCGGTCACCGGGGAGCTGTTTTTT | CASSRQGSVTGELFF
TRBJ1-4 | TRBV5-1 | - | 14 | - | TGCGCCAGCAGGGAGATCGGAGCTAATGAAAAACTGTTTTTT | CASREIGANEKLFF
TRBJ1-1 | TRBV18 | many | 14 | - | TGTGCCAGCTCATCCACAGGGATAAGAGCTGAAGCTTTCTTT | CASSSTGIRAEAFF